One sample yielded the 5 T cell receptor beta chains listed below, sequenced in a study of blood T cell repertoires in COVID-19. Sequencing used immunoSEQ multiplex PCR; TCRdb keeps in-frame clones, though not all of them. The repertoire holds about 140,000 clones, with nearly 80% as singletons. The sample consisted of PBMCs or T cells enriched from blood (not recorded which). The origin of the receptors is a woman in her 50s who had recovered from COVID-19.

This chain uses TRBV3-1 (or the pseudogene TRBV3-2) with TRBJ1-5, with D tentatively TRBD1 (5 bases). Germline V gene sequence: CDR1 LGHDT, CDR2 YNNKEL (reference sequence). V dropped 5 bases and J dropped 0 bases, with 11 bases sitting between them. The CDR3 has 15 residues. The CDR3 DNA reads TGTGCCAGCAGCACTACAGGTGATAGCAATCAGCCCCAGCATTTT. It codes for CASSTTGDSNQPQHF.

The V and J genes are TRBV14 and TRBJ2-7, with D perhaps TRBD2 (6 bases). This CDR3 is 15 amino acids long. Germline V gene data show CDR1 as SGHDN and CDR2 as FVKESK. Deletions cut 0 bases from V and 1 base from J, with 10 bases between. CDR3 nucleotides: TGTGCCAGCAGCCAAGACCTAGCGCGTTCCTACGAGCAGTACTTC. Amino acid sequence: CASSQDLARSYEQYF.

The V call is TRBV29-1, the J call TRBJ2-7; 9 nucleotides align to TRBD1. The CDR3 totals 15 residues. The trim removed 3 bases at V and 2 bases at J, leaving 8 bases unmatched. Germline V gene data show CDR1 as SQVTM and CDR2 as ANQGSEA. Here the CDR3 reads CSVDPGTGNPYEQYF. The CDR3 coding sequence is TGCAGCGTTGATCCCGGGACAGGGAATCCCTACGAGCAGTACTTC.

This clone was counted a few times. The chain carries TRBV7-8 and TRBJ1-4; D perhaps matches TRBD1 (6 bases). CDR3 length: 14 amino acids. Germline V gene lookup returns CDR1 SGHVS and CDR2 FQNEAQ. V gave up 4 bases and J gave up 6 bases, with 12 bases separating them. The CDR3 DNA is TGTGCCAGCAGCTCTGGGGACACCTATGAAAAACTGTTTTTT. Encoded protein: CASSSGDTYEKLFF.

The chain is built from TRBV10-2 and TRBJ2-1, with TRBD1 matching 11 bases. From germline, CDR1 is WSHSY and CDR2 SAAADI. J gave up 6 bases and V 8 bases, and 6 bases lay outside the gene matches. The CDR3 has 14 amino acids. The chain's CDR3 is CASDGQGAVNEQFF. The DNA for the CDR3 is TGCGCCAGCGACGGACAGGGGGCGGTCAATGAGCAGTTCTTC.